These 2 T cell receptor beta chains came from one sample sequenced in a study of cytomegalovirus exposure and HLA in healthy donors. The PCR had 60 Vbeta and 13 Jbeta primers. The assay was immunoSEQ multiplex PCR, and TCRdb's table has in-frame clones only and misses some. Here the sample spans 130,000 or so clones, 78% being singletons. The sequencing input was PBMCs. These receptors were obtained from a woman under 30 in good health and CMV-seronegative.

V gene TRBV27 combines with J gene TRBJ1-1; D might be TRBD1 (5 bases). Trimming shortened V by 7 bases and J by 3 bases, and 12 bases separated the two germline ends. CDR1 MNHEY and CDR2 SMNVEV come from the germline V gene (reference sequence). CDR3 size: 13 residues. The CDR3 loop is CASTRRGDTEAFF. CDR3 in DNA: TGTGCCAGCACCCGCCGGGGGGACACTGAAGCTTTCTTT.

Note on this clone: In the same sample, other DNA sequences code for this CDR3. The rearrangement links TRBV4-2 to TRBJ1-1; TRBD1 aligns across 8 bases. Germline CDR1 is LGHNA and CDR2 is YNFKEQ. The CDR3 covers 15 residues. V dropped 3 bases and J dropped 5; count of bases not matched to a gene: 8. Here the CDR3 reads CASSQEGQGRTEAFF. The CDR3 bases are TGTGCCAGCAGCCAGGAAGGACAGGGACGTACTGAAGCTTTCTTT.